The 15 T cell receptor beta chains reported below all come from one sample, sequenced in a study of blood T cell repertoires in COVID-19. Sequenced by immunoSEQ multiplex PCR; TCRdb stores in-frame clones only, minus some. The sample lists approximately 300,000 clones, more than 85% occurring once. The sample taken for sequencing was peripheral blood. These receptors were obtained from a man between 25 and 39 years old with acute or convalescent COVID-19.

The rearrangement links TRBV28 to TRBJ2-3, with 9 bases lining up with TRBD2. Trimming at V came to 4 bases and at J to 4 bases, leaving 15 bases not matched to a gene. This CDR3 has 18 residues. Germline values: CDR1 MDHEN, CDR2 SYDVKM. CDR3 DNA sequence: TGTGCCAGCAGTTCTCGAATACTAGCGGGTCCGGCGGCAGATACGCAGTATTTT. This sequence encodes CASSSRILAGPAADTQYF.

The CDR3, as DNA: TGCGCCAGCAGCCAAGGGGGGAGGGGATTATATAATTCACCCCTCCACTTT. This codes for CASSQGGRGLYNSPLHF. This sequence joins TRBV4-1 and TRBJ1-6; perhaps TRBD1 as D (5 bases). The CDR3 runs to 17 residues. Germline lookup yields CDR1 MGHRA and CDR2 YSYEKL. Between the trimmed V and J ends, which lost 1 base and 4 bases, there was a span of 14 bases.

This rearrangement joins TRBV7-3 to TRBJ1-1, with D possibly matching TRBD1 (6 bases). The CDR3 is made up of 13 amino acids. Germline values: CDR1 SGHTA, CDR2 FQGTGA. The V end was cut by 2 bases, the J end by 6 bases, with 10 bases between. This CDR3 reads CASSLRQGSEAFF. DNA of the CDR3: TGTGCCAGCAGCTTACGCCAGGGGTCTGAAGCTTTCTTT.

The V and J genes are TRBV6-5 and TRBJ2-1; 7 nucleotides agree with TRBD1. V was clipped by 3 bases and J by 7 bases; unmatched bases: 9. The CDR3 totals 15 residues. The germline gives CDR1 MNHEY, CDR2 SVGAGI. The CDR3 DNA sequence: TGTGCCAGCAGTTATTACCTGACAGGGAGTAATGAGCAGTTCTTC. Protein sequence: CASSYYLTGSNEQFF.

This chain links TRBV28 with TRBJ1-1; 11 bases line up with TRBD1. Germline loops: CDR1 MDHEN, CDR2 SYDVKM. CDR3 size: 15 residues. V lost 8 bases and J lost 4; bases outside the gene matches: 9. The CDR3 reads CASYTGQGAVTEAFF. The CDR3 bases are TGTGCCAGCTACACAGGACAGGGGGCGGTCACTGAAGCTTTCTTT.

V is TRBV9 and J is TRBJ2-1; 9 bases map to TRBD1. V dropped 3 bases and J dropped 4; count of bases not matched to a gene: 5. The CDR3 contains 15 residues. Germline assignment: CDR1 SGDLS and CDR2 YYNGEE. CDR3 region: CASSEGTGTYNEQFF. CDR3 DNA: TGTGCCAGCAGCGAGGGGACAGGGACGTACAATGAGCAGTTCTTC.

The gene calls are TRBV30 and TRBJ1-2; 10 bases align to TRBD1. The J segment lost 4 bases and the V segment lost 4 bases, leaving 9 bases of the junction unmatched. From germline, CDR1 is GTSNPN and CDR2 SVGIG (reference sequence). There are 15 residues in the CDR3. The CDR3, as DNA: TGTGCCTGGAATGCTCAGACAGGGGGCACCTATGGCTACACCTTC. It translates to CAWNAQTGGTYGYTF.

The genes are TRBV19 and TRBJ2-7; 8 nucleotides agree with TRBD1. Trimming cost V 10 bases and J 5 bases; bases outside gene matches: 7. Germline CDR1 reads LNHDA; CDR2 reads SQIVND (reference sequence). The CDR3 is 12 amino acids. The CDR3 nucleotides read TGTGCCACACAGGACAGGGCCCACGAGCAGTACTTC. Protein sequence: CATQDRAHEQYF. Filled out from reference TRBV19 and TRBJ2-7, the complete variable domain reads DGGITQSPKYLFRKEGQNVTLSCEQNLNHDAMYWYRQDPGQGLRLIYYSQIVNDFQKGDIAEGYSVSREKKESFPLTVTSAQKNPTAFYLCATQDRAHEQYFGPGTRLTVT.

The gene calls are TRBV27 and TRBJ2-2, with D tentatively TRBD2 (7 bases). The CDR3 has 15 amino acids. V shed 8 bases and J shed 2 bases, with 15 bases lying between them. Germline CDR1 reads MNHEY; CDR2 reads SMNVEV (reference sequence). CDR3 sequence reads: CASRRGGLNTGELFF. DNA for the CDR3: TGTGCCAGCCGCCGAGGGGGACTAAACACCGGGGAGCTGTTTTTT.

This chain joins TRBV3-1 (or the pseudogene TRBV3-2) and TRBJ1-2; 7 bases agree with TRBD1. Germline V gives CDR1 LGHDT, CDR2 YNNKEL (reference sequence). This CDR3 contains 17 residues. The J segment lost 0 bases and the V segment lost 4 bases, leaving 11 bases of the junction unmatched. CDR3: CASSPQGLGGTNYGYTF. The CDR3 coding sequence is TGTGCCAGCAGCCCACAGGGGCTAGGGGGCACTAACTATGGCTACACCTTC.

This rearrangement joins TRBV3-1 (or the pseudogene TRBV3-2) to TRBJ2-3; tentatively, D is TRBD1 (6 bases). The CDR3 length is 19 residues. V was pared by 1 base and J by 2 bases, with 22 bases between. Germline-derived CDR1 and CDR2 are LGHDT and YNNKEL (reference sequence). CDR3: CASSQVLDNRESPTDTQYF. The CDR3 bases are TGTGCCAGCAGCCAAGTTTTAGATAACAGGGAGTCCCCCACAGATACGCAGTATTTT.

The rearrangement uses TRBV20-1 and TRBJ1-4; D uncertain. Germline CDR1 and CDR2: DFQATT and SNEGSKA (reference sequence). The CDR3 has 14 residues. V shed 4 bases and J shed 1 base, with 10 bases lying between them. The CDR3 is CSATDRGTNEKLFF. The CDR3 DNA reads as TGCAGTGCTACTGATCGGGGAACTAATGAAAAACTGTTTTTT.

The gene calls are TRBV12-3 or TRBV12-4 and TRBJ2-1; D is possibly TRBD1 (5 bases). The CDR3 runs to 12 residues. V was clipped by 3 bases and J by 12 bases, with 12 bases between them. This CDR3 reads CASSLTDKMQFF. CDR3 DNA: TGTGCCAGCAGTTTGACGGACAAGATGCAGTTCTTC.

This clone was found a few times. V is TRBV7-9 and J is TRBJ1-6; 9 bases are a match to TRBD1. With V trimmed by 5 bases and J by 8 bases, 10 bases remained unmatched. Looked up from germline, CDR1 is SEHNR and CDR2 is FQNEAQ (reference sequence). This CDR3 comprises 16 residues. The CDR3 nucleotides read TGTGCCAGCAGCGTCCTACAGGGGGCTCGTGATTCACCCCTCCACTTT. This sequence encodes CASSVLQGARDSPLHF.

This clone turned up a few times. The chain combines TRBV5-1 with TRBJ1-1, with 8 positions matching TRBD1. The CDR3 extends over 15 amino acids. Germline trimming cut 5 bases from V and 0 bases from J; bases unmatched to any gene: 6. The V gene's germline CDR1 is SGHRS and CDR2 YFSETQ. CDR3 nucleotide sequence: TGCGCCAGCAGACCATCGACAGGGGTGAACACTGAAGCTTTCTTT. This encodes CASRPSTGVNTEAFF.